The rows below give T cell receptor beta chains drawn from one sample of a study of cytomegalovirus exposure and HLA in healthy donors. The protocol was immunoSEQ multiplex PCR, while the TCRdb copy is restricted to in-frame clones and leaves out a portion. Of some 150,000 clones detected, 82% appear once; the ten largest clones hold 1.4% to 1.5%. Sequencing input: PBMCs. These receptors came from a young man in good health and CMV-seropositive. The conserved cysteine and the conserved F or W are not part of the CDR3 here. The listing skips clone size in some rows; elsewhere it reads once, few, many or a size class.

>.|TRBJ2-7|TRBV5-4
ASSSGGRGLNEQY
>.|TRBJ2-5|TRBV10-3
AIKGIGVQETQY
>once|TRBJ2-3|TRBV11-2
ASSLTSGGTKDTQY
>few|TRBJ1-1|TRBV6-5
ASSRFLNTEAF
>.|TRBJ2-1|TRBV15
ATSSQRGNEQF
>.|TRBJ2-1|TRBV11-3
ASSSSRGANNEQF
>.|TRBJ2-1|TRBV5-1
ASSPLSGGVYNEQF
>.|TRBJ1-2|TRBV6-1
ASSEWTSSYGYT
>many|TRBJ2-5|TRBV6-5
ASAREPTQETQY
>once|TRBJ2-7|TRBV11-2
ASSLGWRTSGSYEQY
>.|TRBJ2-7|TRBV7-2
ASSTSGTGLDEQY
>.|TRBJ2-1|TRBV27
ASSLMGQRKEF
>few|TRBJ2-1|TRBV4-1
ASSRLLEGGIANEQF
>.|TRBJ2-3|TRBV5-1
ASSSLAGVEDTQY
>once|TRBJ1-3|TRBV14
ASSQVTGGSNTIY
>.|TRBJ2-2|TRBV18
ASSPREALGVGELF
>.|TRBJ2-1|TRBV5-1
ASSLGPGGPLSYNEQF
>.|TRBJ2-5|TRBV9
ASSEGGQREETQY
>.|TRBJ1-2|TRBV28
ASSRGYGYT
>.|TRBJ1-3|TRBV7-2
ASSPLGTGEGNTIY
>.|TRBJ2-1|TRBV15
ATSSRGRFNEQF
>.|TRBJ2-7|TRBV23-1
ASSQRRLVTYEQY
>.|TRBJ1-4|TRBV5-4
ASSFNGNNEKLF
>.|TRBJ2-3|TRBV5-4
ASSLGGTDTDTQY
>.|TRBJ1-6|TRBV2
ASCRDRDNSPLH
>.|TRBJ2-4|TRBV10-3
AISDGTGGRSIQY
>.|TRBJ2-7|TRBV5-5
ASSLGGTGASYEQY
>.|TRBJ2-1|TRBV30
AANRDKQF
>.|TRBJ2-5|TRBV6-4
ASSDRTGETQY
>.|TRBJ1-1|TRBV7-2
ASSLGPEVNTEAF
>.|TRBJ2-1|TRBV30
ACDVQRGFPEQF
>.|TRBJ1-4|TRBV7-9
ASSLGDRGHSEKLF
>.|TRBJ1-1|TRBV5-1
ASRVQGRDTEAF
>.|TRBJ1-2|TRBV5-5
ASSPFDRVHYGYT
>.|TRBJ2-1|TRBV6-1
ASSSVPGQGDEQF
>.|TRBJ2-3|TRBV19
ASSNGDTQY
>.|TRBJ1-4|TRBV28
ASSLGKFGGKLF
>.|TRBJ2-7|TRBV11-3
ASSPGDRSYEQY
>.|TRBJ1-6|TRBV6-5
ASSYSRGGDSPLH
>.|TRBJ1-5|TRBV6-5
ASSPTGEGDQPQH
>once|TRBJ2-4|TRBV29-1
SVEDRATGKAKNIQY
>.|TRBJ1-3|TRBV30
ALSHPGNTIY
>.|TRBJ1-5|TRBV19
ASSISKGTSNQPQH
>once|TRBJ2-5|TRBV6-1
ASSGGGAGETQY
>.|TRBJ2-7|TRBV6-1
ASRDRFSYEQY
>.|TRBJ1-6|TRBV5-1
ASSYGGGHSDRAYNSPLH
>.|TRBJ2-1|TRBV11-3
ASSLTVPGQGSYNEQF
>.|TRBJ1-2|TRBV28
ASSPSGGYGYT
>once|TRBJ2-6|TRBV19
ASSIWRVGPSGANVLT
>.|TRBJ2-1|TRBV19
ASSPRWREPYNEQF